This T cell receptor (beta chain) was observed in a study of cytomegalovirus exposure and HLA in healthy donors. Libraries were prepared by immunoSEQ multiplex PCR; TCRdb keeps only in-frame clonotypes and omits some of them. The repertoire holds some 80,000 clones, roughly 95% seen once, with approximately 1.4% in the top ten. Sequenced material: PBMCs. The TCR originated in a woman aged 18-35 years in good health and CMV-seronegative.

The DNA for the CDR3 is TGTGCTAGTGCCTCTGGGGGGACAGGGAAAAACACTGAAGCTTTCTTT. This sequence encodes CASASGGTGKNTEAFF. V is TRBV12-5 and J is TRBJ1-1; TRBD1 aligns across 9 bases. There are 16 residues in the CDR3. Germline lookup yields CDR1 LGHNT and CDR2 FRNRAP. The V and J ends lost 7 bases and 2 bases, in that order; junction bases with no gene match: 11.